The entry below gives a single TCR beta chain sequence along with its context. The data originate from a study of T cell responses to AZD1222 COVID-19 vaccine. V lost 2 bases to trimming and J lost 8 bases, with 12 bases between them. The CDR3 covers 14 residues. The germline V gene encodes CDR1 SGHVS and CDR2 FQNEAQ. Profiled with immunoSEQ multiplex PCR; TCRdb holds only in-frame clones, not every one. The sample contains fewer than 200,000 clones, 91% of which appear only once. This receptor was obtained from an adult who received the AZD1222 COVID-19 vaccine. Sequenced here: peripheral blood, sampled 28 days after the second AZD1222 dose. The chain is built from TRBV7-8 and TRBJ1-4, with D perhaps TRBD1 (5 bases). The CDR3 DNA sequence: TGTGCCAGCAGCTTATGGGGGTCCGGGGAAAAACTGTTTTTT. It is translated as CASSLWGSGEKLFF.